What follows are 8 T cell receptor beta chains derived from one specimen sequenced in a study of identical twins (dated by TCRdb to the mid-2010s). The method behind the library was 5' RACE. TCRdb records Illumina HiSeq 2000 as the sequencer. TCRdb ran its own pipeline on the public reads, namely fastp trimming at Q25 and MiXCR clone calling, and kept in-frame beta chains. Rows merge per CDR3 protein into single entries with the most common DNA and genes. For this sample there are about 900,000 distinct CDR3 sequences; more than 9% appear just once. The ten largest clones represent around 1.5% of the sample. These data were also reused for a study on yellow fever vaccine responses in identical twins.

Sequenced material: PBMCs. These receptor sequences come from a woman aged 18 to 35 in good health.

Many counts were recorded for this clonotype. The chain carries TRBV12-3 or TRBV12-4 and TRBJ2-3; maybe TRBD2 (5 bases). V gave up 1 base and J gave up 5 bases, with 10 bases separating them. There are 14 residues in the CDR3. The CDR3: CASSLGGVGDTQYF. The CDR3 DNA follows: TGTGCCAGCAGTTTAGGGGGAGTGGGAGATACGCAGTATTTT.

The V and J genes are TRBV9 and TRBJ2-7, with D tentatively TRBD2 (6 bases). The CDR3 runs to 15 residues. The germline V and J ends were trimmed by 4 bases and 0 bases, with 14 bases remaining between them. CDR1 is SGDLS, CDR2 YYNGEE, per germline. CDR3 residues: CASSPRGGSSYEQYF. Here the CDR3 DNA reads TGTGCCAGCAGCCCCCGGGGAGGCAGCTCCTACGAGCAGTACTTC.

In its sample, this clonotype was seen many times. The chain couples TRBV27 to TRBJ1-5; 10 bases match TRBD1. There are 13 residues in the CDR3. CDR1 is MNHEY, CDR2 SMNVEV, per germline (reference sequence). The V gene end was trimmed by 8 bases and the J gene end by 7 bases; junction bases not matched to a gene: 5. CDR3 amino acids: CASWTGGRQPQHF. The DNA for the CDR3 is TGTGCCAGCTGGACAGGGGGGAGACAGCCCCAGCATTTT.

This clonotype has only a few counts. The chain recombines TRBV6-1 with TRBJ2-7; D ambiguous. V gave up 7 bases and J gave up 0 bases, with 16 bases separating them. CDR1 and CDR2 from the germline V gene are MNHNS and SASEGT. CDR3 length: 15 amino acids. The CDR3 DNA is TGTGCCAGCACCGCAGGTCCGGACCCCTCCTACGAGCAGTACGTC. Its protein is CASTAGPDPSYEQYV.

This clonotype was counted a few times. The gene calls are TRBV11-2 and TRBJ2-2, with D maybe TRBD2 (6 bases). CDR1 and CDR2 (germline): SGHAT, FQNNGV. V was cut by 5 bases and J by 2 bases, with 24 bases left in between. The CDR3 spans 19 residues. CDR3 sequence reads: CASSLHPHDRDSNTGELFF. DNA for the CDR3: TGTGCCAGCAGCCTTCACCCTCATGACCGGGACTCTAACACCGGGGAGCTGTTTTTT.

The chain is built from TRBV29-1 and TRBJ1-1; D ambiguous. The germline gives CDR1 SQVTM, CDR2 ANQGSEA. The CDR3 contains 12 residues. V was pared by 6 bases and J by 3 bases, with 11 bases between. CDR3 loop: CSVTDTDTEAFF. Written as DNA, the CDR3 is TGCAGCGTAACCGACACGGACACTGAAGCTTTCTTT.

The gene calls are TRBV12-3 or TRBV12-4 and TRBJ2-5; TRBD1 matches 9 bases. CDR3 length: 14 amino acids. The junction had 6 bases not matched to a gene; V was cut back by 6 bases and J by 4 bases. The CDR3 DNA reads TGTGCCAGCAGGAGCCGGACAGGGGCAGAGACCCAGTACTTC. It specifies CASRSRTGAETQYF.

This clonotype was observed many times. The chain employs TRBV24-1 and TRBJ2-2, with 8 bases lining up with TRBD2. Germline CDR1 and CDR2: KGHDR and SFDVKD. The CDR3 is 16 residues long. The J segment lost 3 bases and the V segment lost 2 bases, leaving 4 bases of the junction unmatched. The CDR3 DNA is TGTGCCACCAGTGATTCCGGGACTAGAGACACCGGGGAGCTGTTTTTT. Residues: CATSDSGTRDTGELFF.